This TCR beta chain was obtained from a study of CD8 T cells in ankylosing spondylitis. TCRdb re-called the 5' RACE reads with MiXCR, one entry per CDR3 protein. Of about 190,000 distinct CDR3 sequences listed, under 15% are singletons. This clonotype was recorded at least ten times. The V and J ends lost 4 bases and 5 bases respectively, with 21 bases between them. Germline CDR1 and CDR2: SGHKS and YYEKEE (reference sequence). CDR3 length: 16 residues. This sequence joins TRBV5-5 and TRBJ1-2; a possible D gene is TRBD1 (6 bases). Sequencing input: blood, either unsorted or a sorted T cell fraction (not recorded which). The clonotype originates from a female donor with ankylosing spondylitis or in good health (not recorded which). CDR3 loop: CASSPRSTGSSYGYTF. The DNA for the CDR3 is TGTGCCAGCAGCCCCCGGAGCACAGGGTCTTCTTATGGCTACACCTTC.